These T cell receptor beta chains were read from a single sample in a study of cytomegalovirus exposure and HLA in healthy donors. Measured with immunoSEQ multiplex PCR; TCRdb has only the in-frame clones, and not every one. The table lists 60,000 to 85,000 clones, 75% to 80% of them singletons. The specimen sequenced was PBMCs. The receptors were sampled from a man in his forties in good health and CMV-seronegative. Both conserved end residues are part of each CDR3. A D gene is named only where the DNA matches it firmly. Clone size is shown for a subset of rows, as once, few, many or a class of expanded clone.

>NA|TRBV27|TRBJ1-2|NA
TGTGCCAGCATGAGTAACTATGGCTACACCTTC
CASMSNYGYTF
>NA|TRBV10-1|TRBJ1-1|TRBD1
TGCGCCAGCACCCCGGACAGGGAAATGTCTGAAGCTTTCTTT
CASTPDREMSEAFF
>few|TRBV7-2|TRBJ2-7|NA
TGTGCCAGCAGTTTACAGGGAATAACCTCCTACGAGCAGTACTTC
CASSLQGITSYEQYF
>NA|TRBV6-1|TRBJ2-4|TRBD2
TGTGCCAGCAGTGAACTAGCGGGGGGGCAAAACATTCAGTACTTC
CASSELAGGQNIQYF
>NA|TRBV9|TRBJ1-3|NA
TGTGCCAGCAGCGTAGGGACTGTAGGAAACACCATATATTTT
CASSVGTVGNTIYF
>NA|TRBV18|TRBJ2-7|NA
TGTGCCAGCTCACCAGGACAGCAGAAGGACGAGCAGTACTTC
CASSPGQQKDEQYF
>once|TRBV6-5|TRBJ2-3|NA
TGTGCCAGCAGTTACTCGCGAGTTAGCACAGATACGCAGTATTTT
CASSYSRVSTDTQYF
>NA|TRBV19|TRBJ1-5|TRBD1
TGTGCCAGTAACCCGGGACAGCCAAATCAGCCCCAGCATTTT
CASNPGQPNQPQHF
>few|TRBV9|TRBJ1-2|NA
TGTGCCAGCAGCGTATCGGGTGCGGGAGATTTCCTAGGGGGCTACACCTTC
CASSVSGAGDFLGGYTF
>NA|TRBV4-1|TRBJ1-5|NA
TGCGCCAGCAGCCCGCAGGAAAATAGCAATCAGCCCCAGCATTTT
CASSPQENSNQPQHF
>once|TRBV6-5|TRBJ1-6|NA
TGTGCCAGCAGCACCGGGACGGACAGTTCACCCCTCCACTTT
CASSTGTDSSPLHF
>NA|TRBV6-5|TRBJ2-5|TRBD1
TGTGCCAGCAGTCCCGACAGGGGGCATGGGGAGACCCAGTACTTC
CASSPDRGHGETQYF
>NA|TRBV5-1|TRBJ2-7|NA
TGCGCCAGCAGCCCGCTCCAAGGACAGGAGCAGTACTTC
CASSPLQGQEQYF
>NA|TRBV5-1|TRBJ1-1|TRBD1
TGCGCCAGCGGAGAACGGACAGGGTCCTCCACTGAAGCTTTCTTT
CASGERTGSSTEAFF
>few|TRBV6-1|TRBJ2-3|TRBD2
TGTGCCAGCAGTGAAGAAGCGGGGGGGCCAGATACGCAGTATTTT
CASSEEAGGPDTQYF
>NA|TRBV7-9|TRBJ2-7|TRBD2
TGTGCCAGCAGCTCACGACTAGCGGGGGCCACCTCCTACGAGCAGTACTTC
CASSSRLAGATSYEQYF
>NA|TRBV14|TRBJ2-2|TRBD1
TGTGCCAGCAGTGTTGACAGGGCCGGGGAGCTGTTTTTT
CASSVDRAGELFF
>NA|TRBV7-2|TRBJ2-7|TRBD1
TGTGCCAGCAGCTTATTCGTGACAGGGTTGTGGGAGCAGTACTTC
CASSLFVTGLWEQYF
>few|TRBV30|TRBJ1-6|NA
TGTGCCTGGAGCCGGGATGATAATTCACCCCTCCACTTT
CAWSRDDNSPLHF
>few|TRBV7-9|TRBJ1-1|NA
TGTGCCAGCAGGCCTACAGGGAGTGAAGCTTTCTTT
CASRPTGSEAFF
>NA|TRBV27|TRBJ2-2|TRBD1
TGTGCCAGCAGCCTCCCTCGGACAGGGTTAACCGGGGAGCTGTTTTTT
CASSLPRTGLTGELFF
>NA|TRBV25-1|TRBJ1-2|TRBD1
TGTGCCAGCAGAGAGACAGGGGGCTTTCGGGGCTACACCTTC
CASRETGGFRGYTF
>few|TRBV2|TRBJ1-1|NA
TGTGCCAGCAGTGATACGGCCTTTCGGGCTGAAGCTTTCTTT
CASSDTAFRAEAFF
>NA|TRBV7-7|TRBJ2-3|TRBD2
TGTGCTAGCAGCTTAAGCGGGGGGCCCGCCGATACGCAGTATTTT
CASSLSGGPADTQYF
>NA|TRBV27|TRBJ2-7|NA
TGTGCCAGCAGTTCTAGGCTTCTGTACTACGAGCAGTACTTC
CASSSRLLYYEQYF
>NA|TRBV5-6|TRBJ1-6|NA
TGTGCCAGCAGCTACACGCCGGGACTGAGAAATTCACCCCTCCACTTT
CASSYTPGLRNSPLHF
>NA|TRBV19|TRBJ1-3|NA
TGTGCCAGTAGTCGACAGACCTCTGGAAACACCATATATTTT
CASSRQTSGNTIYF
>few|TRBV6-1|TRBJ2-7|NA
TGTGCCAGCAGTCACCGGACAGCGGGAGAGCAGTACTTC
CASSHRTAGEQYF
>NA|TRBV5-1|TRBJ2-6|NA
TGCGCCAGCAGCTCCCTGGGACTTACTGGGGCCAACGTCCTGACTTTC
CASSSLGLTGANVLTF
>NA|TRBV6-6|TRBJ1-5|TRBD1
TGTGCCAGCAGAATAACTCAGGGGGCAGTTCAGCCCCAGCATTTT
CASRITQGAVQPQHF
>NA|TRBV12-5|TRBJ1-2|NA
TGTGCTAGTGGTTTCGACGGGAAAGGGCGTGGCTACACCTTC
CASGFDGKGRGYTF
>few|TRBV5-1|TRBJ1-6|TRBD1
TGCGCCAGCAGCTTGAGGCAGGGGGCTGATTCACCCCTCCACTTT
CASSLRQGADSPLHF
>NA|TRBV5-1|TRBJ2-7|TRBD1
TGCGCCAGCAAACCCTTACAGGGGAGCTCCTACGAGCAGTACTTC
CASKPLQGSSYEQYF
>NA|TRBV28|TRBJ1-2|NA
TGTGCCAGCAGTTTCTCGACCGGGACTTCGTATGGCTACACCTTC
CASSFSTGTSYGYTF
>NA|TRBV4-1|TRBJ1-2|NA
TGCGCCAGCAGCCAAGAGGAGACAGGCCTATATGGCTACACCTTC
CASSQEETGLYGYTF
>NA|TRBV30|TRBJ2-3|NA
TGTGCCTGGAGAGATCAAGGGAGAAGGGATACGCAGTATTTT
CAWRDQGRRDTQYF
>NA|TRBV29-1|TRBJ1-2|NA
TGCAGCGTTGAGCGGACTGACTATGGCTACACCTTC
CSVERTDYGYTF
>NA|TRBV9|TRBJ1-4|NA
TGTGCCAGCAGCAACTCGGGGATAACTAATGAAAAACTGTTTTTT
CASSNSGITNEKLFF
>NA|TRBV7-7|TRBJ2-5|TRBD2
TGTGCTAGCAGCTCGGGGGGGCCAGAGACCCAGTACTTC
CASSSGGPETQYF
>NA|TRBV30|TRBJ1-5|NA
TGTGCCTGGAGTGGACAGGTCAATCAGCCCCAGCATTTT
CAWSGQVNQPQHF
>NA|TRBV30|TRBJ2-2|NA
TGTGCCTGGAGTTACAGGGACGCCGGGGAGCTGTTTTTT
CAWSYRDAGELFF
>NA|TRBV7-2|TRBJ2-1|TRBD2
TGTGCCAGCAGCTTCGGGACTAGCGGGGTAAATGAGCAGTTCTTC
CASSFGTSGVNEQFF
>NA|TRBV6-1|TRBJ1-2|TRBD1
TGTGCCAGCAGGGGGGACAGGGTAGAGAGCTACACCTTC
CASRGDRVESYTF
>few|TRBV7-8|TRBJ1-6|NA
TGTGCCAGCAGCTCCGAACATCGGGACTATAATTCACCCCTCCACTTT
CASSSEHRDYNSPLHF
>NA|TRBV7-9|TRBJ2-2|TRBD1
TGTGCCAGCAGCCTCCAGACAGGGGGGCCCGGGGAGCTGTTTTTT
CASSLQTGGPGELFF
>NA|TRBV19|TRBJ1-3|NA
TGTGCCAGTAGTTATGGAAACACCATATATTTT
CASSYGNTIYF
>few|TRBV12-5|TRBJ1-4|NA
TGTGCTAGTGGTGCCCCCCGGGCAGGGGACCCCTTAGTGGAAAAACTGTTTTTT
CASGAPRAGDPLVEKLFF
>NA|TRBV4-1|TRBJ2-5|NA
TGCGCCAGCAACCGCGTAGGGGGAACACAAGAGACCCAGTACTTC
CASNRVGGTQETQYF
>NA|TRBV7-6|TRBJ2-1|NA
TGTGCCAGCAGCGAGGGCGGGGGCCACTACAATGAGCAGTTCTTC
CASSEGGGHYNEQFF
>NA|TRBV5-1|TRBJ1-6|NA
TGCGCCAGCAGCCCGGACGGGGATTCACCCCTCCACTTT
CASSPDGDSPLHF
>NA|TRBV30|TRBJ1-5|NA
TGTGCCTGGAGTGGAACAGGCAATCAGCCCCAGCATTTT
CAWSGTGNQPQHF